The T cell receptor beta chain described here comes from a study of blood T cell repertoires in COVID-19. Overall study context: The origin of the acute and convalescent COVID-19 samples was the United States, Italy and Spain.

Germline V gives CDR1 SQVTM, CDR2 ANQGSEA. Trimming pared 7 bases from V and 3 bases from J, leaving 9 bases between. CDR3 length: 12 amino acids. Under the authors' procedure: Estimation of nucleated cell counts relied on the amplification of reference gene primers. Profiled with immunoSEQ multiplex PCR; TCRdb holds only in-frame clones, not every one. V and J calls and clone size are copied from that table; D and trimming were computed from the DNA. This sample has hundreds of thousands of clones, with under 90% found just once. Sequencing used peripheral blood. This chain uses TRBV29-1 with TRBJ2-2; a weak D match, TRBD1 (5 bases). The receptor was derived from a woman between 45 and 65 years old who had recovered from COVID-19. CDR3 in amino acids: CSARRDTGELFF. CDR3 sequence (DNA): TGCAGCGCCCGCAGGGACACCGGGGAGCTGTTTTTT.